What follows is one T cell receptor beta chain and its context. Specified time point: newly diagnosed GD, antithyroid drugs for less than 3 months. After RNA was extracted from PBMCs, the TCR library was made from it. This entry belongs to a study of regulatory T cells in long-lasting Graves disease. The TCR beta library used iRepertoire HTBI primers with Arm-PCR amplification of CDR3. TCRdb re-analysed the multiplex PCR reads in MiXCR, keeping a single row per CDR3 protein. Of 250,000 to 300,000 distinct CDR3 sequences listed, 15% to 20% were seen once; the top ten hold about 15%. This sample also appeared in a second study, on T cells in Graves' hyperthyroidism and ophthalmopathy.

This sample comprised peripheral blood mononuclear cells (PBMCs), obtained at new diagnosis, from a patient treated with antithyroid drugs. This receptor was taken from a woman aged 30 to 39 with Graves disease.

The CDR3 is CASSQDAATGNYGYTF. CDR3 coding DNA: TGTGCCAGCAGCCAAGATGCCGCGACAGGGAACTATGGCTACACCTTC. The chain recombines TRBV4-2 with TRBJ1-2; 7 nucleotides agree with TRBD1. With 0 bases clipped from V and 2 bases from J, the junction kept 6 bases outside the gene matches. Germline V gene data show CDR1 as LGHNA and CDR2 as YNFKEQ. This CDR3 contains 16 residues.